The next 8 T cell receptor beta chains were all read from a single sample in a study of Tregs in tolerant kidney transplant recipients. Recipients received nonmyeloablative bone marrow transplants from related graft donors, with transient mixed chimerism. Sequenced by immunoSEQ multiplex PCR; TCRdb stores in-frame clones only, minus some. Here the sample spans roughly 64,000 clones, about 89% being singletons. The sample was CD4+ T cells from blood (PBMCs), taken 6 months after the transplant. Receptor source: a human patient who received a combined kidney and bone marrow transplant. Some of the T cells may derive from the graft donor.

In this sample, this clone turned up a few times. The chain uses TRBV18 and TRBJ2-2; D gene ambiguous. V was trimmed by 0 bases and J by 5 bases, leaving 16 bases between them. The CDR3 extends over 17 amino acids. Germline CDR1 and CDR2: KGHSH and LQKENI. The CDR3 here is CASSPPGSQAFTGELFF. The CDR3 DNA follows: TGTGCCAGCTCACCACCGGGTTCGCAGGCTTTTACCGGGGAGCTGTTTTTT.

This sequence joins TRBV18 and TRBJ1-5; tentatively, D is TRBD1 (5 bases). The CDR3 spans 15 residues. The germline V gene encodes CDR1 KGHSH and CDR2 LQKENI. Trimming left V 2 bases short and J 0 bases short, with 8 bases between. CDR3 loop: CASSPAGNSNQPQHF. CDR3 bases: TGTGCCAGCTCACCAGCAGGGAATAGCAATCAGCCCCAGCATTTT.

V gene TRBV7-2 combines with J gene TRBJ2-3; a weak D match, TRBD2 (5 bases). The CDR3 has 14 residues. The germline V gene has CDR1 SGHTA and CDR2 FQGNSA. Trimming shortened V by 6 bases and J by 2 bases, and 12 bases separated the two germline ends. The CDR3 loop reads CASRYLAPTDTQYF. Written as DNA, the CDR3 is TGTGCCAGCAGATATCTAGCTCCCACAGATACGCAGTATTTT.

V gene TRBV18 combines with J gene TRBJ1-3; TRBD1 might be the D (6 bases). From germline, CDR1 is KGHSH and CDR2 LQKENI. CDR3 size: 15 residues. V was cut by 8 bases and J by 0 bases, with 14 bases left in between. In DNA form, the CDR3 reads TGTGCCAGCGCGCCAGGGGCCTCCTCTGGAAACACCATATATTTT. Translated, it gives CASAPGASSGNTIYF.

The J gene is TRBJ2-2, the V gene TRBV5-1, with a weak D call TRBD1 (6 bases). The V gene lost 3 bases and the J gene lost 6 bases, with 9 bases spanning the gap. The V gene's germline CDR1 is SGHRS and CDR2 YFSETQ. This CDR3 has 13 residues. CDR3 coding DNA: TGCGCCAGCAGCTCAGGGGATCCCGGGGAGCTGTTTTTT. Amino acid sequence: CASSSGDPGELFF.

The CDR3 sequence is CASSQEYLVQGNYGYTF. CDR3 nucleotide sequence: TGCGCCAGCAGCCAAGAGTACTTGGTGCAGGGGAACTATGGCTACACCTTC. The chain recombines TRBV4-3 with TRBJ1-2, with TRBD1 as a possible D gene (6 bases). CDR3 length equals 17 residues. The V and J ends lost 0 bases and 2 bases respectively, with 16 bases between them. The germline gives CDR1 LGHNA, CDR2 YSLEER.

The chain has TRBV5-4 and TRBJ1-2, with 8 bases fitting TRBD1. Unmatched junction bases numbered 6, after V lost 3 bases and J lost 2 bases. From germline, CDR1 is SGHNT and CDR2 YYREEE (reference sequence). The CDR3 covers 15 residues. Here the CDR3 reads CASSSRDRLNYGYTF. CDR3 DNA: TGTGCCAGCAGCTCAAGGGACAGGCTGAACTATGGCTACACCTTC. Together with reference TRBV5-4 and TRBJ1-2, the CDR3 gives the full variable domain: ETGVTQSPTHLIKTRGQQVTLRCSSQSGHNTVSWYQQALGQGPQFIFQYYREEENGRGNFPPRFSGLQFPNYSSELNVNALELDDSALYLCASSSRDRLNYGYTFGSGTRLTVV.

The chain joins TRBV18 to TRBJ1-2; 10 bases are a match to TRBD1. This CDR3 is built from 16 residues. Germline V gives CDR1 KGHSH, CDR2 LQKENI. The ends lost 3 bases at V and 1 base at J; junction bases unmatched: 5. The DNA for the CDR3 is TGTGCCAGCTCACCCCCCCGGGACAGGGGTAACTATGGCTACACCTTC. Its translation is CASSPPRDRGNYGYTF. Using reference TRBV18 and TRBJ1-2 for the parts outside the CDR3, the full variable domain is NAGVMQNPRHLVRRRGQEARLRCSPMKGHSHVYWYRQLPEEGLKFMVYLQKENIIDESGMPKERFSAEFPKEGPSILRIQQVVRGDSAAYFCASSPPRDRGNYGYTFGSGTRLTVV.